This TCR beta chain was observed in a study of blood T cell repertoires in COVID-19. The protocol was immunoSEQ multiplex PCR, while the TCRdb copy is restricted to in-frame clones and leaves out a portion. The data contain hundreds of thousands of clones, around 90% of them singletons. Sequencing was carried out using PBMCs or T cells enriched from blood (not recorded which). This TCR was recovered from a woman aged 45-59 years who had recovered from COVID-19.

The CDR3 nucleotides read TGTGCCAGCAGCCCGGGACAGGGAAGCACTGAAGCTTTCTTT. Its translation: CASSPGQGSTEAFF. The rearrangement uses TRBV11-3 and TRBJ1-1; 9 nucleotides agree with TRBD1. The V segment lost 5 bases and the J segment 4 bases; nucleotides outside the gene matches: 5. CDR1 SGHNT and CDR2 YENEEA come from the germline V gene. The CDR3 totals 14 residues.